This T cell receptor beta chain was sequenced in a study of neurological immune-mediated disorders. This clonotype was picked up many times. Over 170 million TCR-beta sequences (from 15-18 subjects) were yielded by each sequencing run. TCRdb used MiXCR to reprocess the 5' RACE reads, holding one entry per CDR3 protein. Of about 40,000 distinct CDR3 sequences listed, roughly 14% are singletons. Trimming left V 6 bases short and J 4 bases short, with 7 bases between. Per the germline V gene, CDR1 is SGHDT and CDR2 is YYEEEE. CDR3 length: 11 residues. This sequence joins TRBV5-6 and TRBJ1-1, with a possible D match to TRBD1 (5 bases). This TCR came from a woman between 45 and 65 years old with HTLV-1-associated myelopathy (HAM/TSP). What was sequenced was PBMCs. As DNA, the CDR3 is TGTGCCAGCAACCAGGGCACTGAAGCTTTCTTT. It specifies CASNQGTEAFF.